This TCR beta chain emerged from a study of T cells in Graves' hyperthyroidism and ophthalmopathy. The CDR3 is made up of 16 amino acids. Trimming shortened V by 5 bases and J by 4 bases, and 15 bases separated the two germline ends. The germline V gene encodes CDR1 SGHNT and CDR2 YENEEA. Regions amplified from RNA transcripts were the TCR beta CDR3 regions. A first-round RT-PCR of the TCR CDR3 used the HTBI primer set. TCRdb recomputed calls from the multiplex PCR reads with MiXCR, one row per CDR3 protein. The sample shows almost 600,000 distinct CDR3 sequences, over 11% of them seen only once. The receptor's source is a woman aged 25 to 45 with Graves' hyperthyroidism that later progressed to Graves' ophthalmopathy. The chain is built from TRBV11-3 and TRBJ2-6; no reliable D call. What was sequenced was blood. CDR3 loop: CASSPTDFAGANVLTF. CDR3 nucleotides: TGTGCCAGCAGCCCCACAGATTTCGCGGGGGCCAACGTCCTGACTTTC. Based on the CDR3 plus reference TRBV11-3 and TRBJ2-6, the full variable domain is EAGVVQSPRYKIIEKKQPVAFWCNPISGHNTLYWYLQNLGQGPELLIRYENEEAVDDSQLPKDRFSAERLKGVDSTLKIQPAELGDSAVYLCASSPTDFAGANVLTFGAGSRLTVL.